The 9 T cell receptor beta chains presented below share a single source sample, sequenced in a study of control samples from healthy donors and cancer patients. Profiled with immunoSEQ multiplex PCR; TCRdb holds only in-frame clones, not every one. The data contain 95,000 to 150,000 clones, around 87% of them seen just once; the ten biggest clones take up approximately 9%. Sample: blood. These receptors originate from a man aged 40-50 years in good health.

The chain employs TRBV19 and TRBJ2-7; 7 bases are a match to TRBD2. Germline V lookup: CDR1 LNHDA, CDR2 SQIVND (reference sequence). V gave up 1 base and J gave up 2 bases; unmatched junction bases: 8. The CDR3 is 16 amino acids. This chain's CDR3 is CASSIGGTTSTYEQYF. The DNA of the CDR3 is TGTGCCAGTAGTATAGGCGGGACGACTAGCACCTACGAGCAGTACTTC. The complete variable domain, with remaining parts taken from reference TRBV19 and TRBJ2-7, reads DGGITQSPKYLFRKEGQNVTLSCEQNLNHDAMYWYRQDPGQGLRLIYYSQIVNDFQKGDIAEGYSVSREKKESFPLTVTSAQKNPTAFYLCASSIGGTTSTYEQYFGPGTRLTVT.

This rearrangement joins TRBV19 to TRBJ1-2; D not certain. Germline V gene lookup returns CDR1 LNHDA and CDR2 SQIVND (reference sequence). Deletions cut 2 bases from V and 4 bases from J, with 17 bases between. CDR3 length: 16 residues. CDR3: CASSITMVADFYGYTF. In DNA form, the CDR3 reads TGTGCCAGTAGTATAACGATGGTGGCGGACTTCTATGGCTACACCTTC.

This CDR3 is CASSQGPDRGNEQFF. CDR3 bases: TGCGCCAGCAGCCAAGGCCCGGACAGAGGGAATGAGCAGTTCTTC. The chain links TRBV4-3 to TRBJ2-1, with TRBD1 as a possible D gene (6 bases). This CDR3 comprises 15 residues. V lost 1 base and J lost 7, with 14 bases in between. Per the germline V gene, CDR1 is LGHNA and CDR2 is YSLEER.

This chain joins TRBV7-2 and TRBJ1-6; no definite D call. Trimming cost V 0 bases and J 6 bases, with 3 bases left between them. There are 13 residues in the CDR3. CDR1 SGHTA and CDR2 FQGNSA come from the germline V gene. CDR3 sequence (DNA): TGTGCCAGCAGCTTAGCGGGTAATTCACCCCTCCACTTT. Translation gives CASSLAGNSPLHF.

The rearrangement uses TRBV7-9 and TRBJ2-7; weak D call: TRBD1 (6 bases). Trimming pared 5 bases from V and 3 bases from J, leaving 11 bases between. This CDR3 has 13 residues. Germline V gives CDR1 SEHNR, CDR2 FQNEAQ (reference sequence). In nucleotides, the CDR3 is TGTGCCAGCAGCAAACAGGGAGTCTACGAGCAGTACTTC. Translated: CASSKQGVYEQYF.

This rearrangement joins TRBV10-2 to TRBJ1-5; D not resolved. The V gene's germline CDR1 is WSHSY and CDR2 SAAADI. The CDR3 runs to 14 residues. With 3 bases removed from V and 5 bases from J, the gap between germline ends came to 11 bases. The CDR3 nucleotides read TGCGCCAGCAGTGACTACGACACCTATCAGCCCCAGCATTTT. The encoded protein is CASSDYDTYQPQHF.

This rearrangement joins TRBV29-1 to TRBJ2-3; D ambiguous. The CDR3 runs 13 residues. From germline, CDR1 is SQVTM and CDR2 ANQGSEA. The ends were cut back, 6 bases at V and 2 bases at J, with 12 bases in the middle. In nucleotides, the CDR3 is TGCAGCGTACGCAACTATGACACAGATACGCAGTATTTT. This sequence encodes CSVRNYDTDTQYF.

This clone was detected a few times. The chain recombines TRBV10-3 with TRBJ1-5, with D unclear. Trimming took off 4 bases at V and 4 bases at J, with 11 bases between the two ends. This CDR3 has 14 residues. The germline gives CDR1 ENHRY, CDR2 SYGVKD. CDR3 DNA sequence: TGTGCCATCAGTGCGACCTCTCGGAATCAGCCCCAGCATTTT. Translated: CAISATSRNQPQHF.

The V call is TRBV19, the J call TRBJ2-1, with D perhaps matching TRBD2 (5 bases). V was pared by 6 bases and J by 6 bases, with 15 bases between. This CDR3 has 14 amino acids. CDR1 is LNHDA and CDR2 is SQIVND in the germline V gene (reference sequence). The CDR3 DNA is TGTGCCAGTAGGGATAGCGCCCGCAGCAATGAGCAGTTCTTC. Translated, it gives CASRDSARSNEQFF.